A single sample is the source of the 23 T cell receptor beta chains below, sequenced in a study of shared clonotypes between healthy human individuals. Clones were sequenced by immunoSEQ multiplex PCR, and TCRdb holds only the in-frame ones, with some missing. Among more than 150,000 clones listed, approximately 92% were seen once. Material for sequencing was naive CD4+ T cells sorted from blood. Subset of the sample: CD45RA+ positively selected. Receptors originate from a woman in her 30s in good health.

The chain uses TRBV10-1 and TRBJ1-2; 8 bases are shared with TRBD1. The length of the CDR3 is 13 residues. Germline assignment: CDR1 WNHNN and CDR2 SYGVQD (reference sequence). V trimming: 5 bases; J trimming: 4 bases; junction bases outside the gene matches: 3. CDR3 DNA: TGCGCCAGCAGTAGGACAGGGTCCTATGGCTACACCTTC. Residues: CASSRTGSYGYTF.

The genes are TRBV5-6 and TRBJ2-7; TRBD2 aligns across 7 bases. This CDR3 contains 15 residues. The ends lost 4 bases at V and 2 bases at J; junction bases unmatched: 9. Looked up from germline, CDR1 is SGHDT and CDR2 is YYEEEE. The CDR3 DNA reads TGTGCCAGCAGCCCGGGGGGTTTTCCCCCCTACGAGCAGTACTTC. Amino acids: CASSPGGFPPYEQYF.

J is TRBJ1-1 and V is TRBV6-1; 8 bases map to TRBD1. V was pared by 0 bases and J by 2 bases, with 5 bases of the junction left unmatched. CDR1 is MNHNS and CDR2 is SASEGT in the germline V gene. This CDR3 contains 16 residues. The CDR3 here is CASSEALGTGNTEAFF. The CDR3 DNA is TGTGCCAGCAGTGAAGCGCTGGGGACAGGCAACACTGAAGCTTTCTTT.

The CDR3 region has the DNA TGTGCCAGCAGCTTAGGTACGGGGGCTAACTATGGCTACACCTTC. Protein product: CASSLGTGANYGYTF. The V gene is TRBV11-2, the J gene TRBJ1-2; a possible D gene is TRBD1 (5 bases). Trimming removed 1 base at V and 0 bases at J, with 9 bases between. Germline V gives CDR1 SGHAT, CDR2 FQNNGV. This CDR3 has 15 amino acids.

The chain carries TRBV6-6 and TRBJ1-2; 7 nucleotides line up with TRBD1. The V segment lost 2 bases and the J segment 4 bases; nucleotides outside the gene matches: 4. Germline V gene data show CDR1 as MNHNY and CDR2 as SVGAGI (reference sequence). CDR3 length: 14 residues. The CDR3 coding sequence is TGTGCCAGCAGTTACGCGGACAGGATCTATGGCTACACCTTC. Translated, it gives CASSYADRIYGYTF.

This sequence joins TRBV30 and TRBJ2-3; D unresolved. Germline CDR1 GTSNPN, CDR2 SVGIG (reference sequence). The V gene lost 3 bases and the J gene lost 3 bases, with 13 bases spanning the gap. This CDR3 has 14 residues. For the CDR3, the DNA is TGTGCCTGGAGCGGTAGCTTCCGGACAGATACGCAGTATTTT. Translating gives CAWSGSFRTDTQYF. Full variable domain (rest looked up from reference TRBV30 and TRBJ2-3): SQTIHQWPATLVQPVGSPLSLECTVEGTSNPNLYWYRQAAGRGLQLLFYSVGIGQISSEVPQNLSASRPQDRQFILSSKKLLLSDSGFYLCAWSGSFRTDTQYFGPGTRLTVL.

The chain is built from TRBV29-1 and TRBJ2-3; 8 nucleotides match TRBD2. The V gene end was trimmed by 6 bases and the J gene end by 2 bases; junction bases not matched to a gene: 13. This CDR3 spans 16 amino acids. Germline-derived CDR1 and CDR2 are SQVTM and ANQGSEA. CDR3 nucleotides: TGCAGCGTCAAATTACCGCTAGCGGGTCCCACAGATACGCAGTATTTT. Its protein is CSVKLPLAGPTDTQYF.

This clone has just one count. This chain uses TRBV5-1 with TRBJ2-7; 7 bases match TRBD2. The germline V gene encodes CDR1 SGHRS and CDR2 YFSETQ. V shed 5 bases, J shed 6 bases, and the junction held 17 bases outside the gene matches. This CDR3 spans 16 amino acids. The CDR3 loop reads CASRPIRESGLREQYF. DNA of the CDR3: TGCGCCAGCAGACCTATCAGGGAATCGGGACTACGCGAGCAGTACTTC.

The J gene is TRBJ1-2, the V gene TRBV5-1; 11 nucleotides align to TRBD1. The CDR3 has 14 amino acids. Germline V CDR1 and CDR2: SGHRS, YFSETQ. With V trimmed by 4 bases and J by 6 bases, 5 bases remained unmatched. DNA for the CDR3: TGCGCCAGCAGCCCCGGACAGGGGGCGCATGGCTACACCTTC. Protein sequence: CASSPGQGAHGYTF.

The V call is TRBV28, the J call TRBJ2-6; D remains ambiguous. In germline, CDR1 is MDHEN, CDR2 SYDVKM. The CDR3 totals 14 residues. The V and J ends lost 4 bases and 0 bases respectively, with 4 bases between them. The CDR3 protein is CASSWGSGANVLTF. The CDR3 nucleotides are TGTGCCAGCAGTTGGGGCTCTGGGGCCAACGTCCTGACTTTC.

The chain uses TRBV19 and TRBJ2-7; perhaps D is TRBD1 or TRBD2 (5 bases each). V was shortened by 3 bases and J by 2 bases, with 8 bases between the two germline ends. Germline V gene data show CDR1 as LNHDA and CDR2 as SQIVND (reference sequence). The CDR3 extends over 13 amino acids. The CDR3 reads CASSITGPYEQYF. The CDR3 region has the DNA TGTGCCAGTAGTATCACGGGGCCCTACGAGCAGTACTTC.

V is TRBV7-8 and J is TRBJ2-7; D remains unclear. This CDR3 has 13 amino acids. V shed 3 bases and J shed 1 base, with 7 bases lying between them. Germline CDR1 SGHVS, CDR2 FQNEAQ. In DNA form, the CDR3 reads TGTGCCAGCAGCTTCCCACAGTCCTACGAGCAGTACTTC. Translation: CASSFPQSYEQYF.

This chain connects TRBV7-2 to TRBJ2-7; tentatively, D is TRBD1 (5 bases). The germline gives CDR1 SGHTA, CDR2 FQGNSA. V was clipped by 5 bases and J by 0 bases, with 11 bases between them. CDR3 length equals 14 residues. The CDR3 region is CASSHDSSSYEQYF. The CDR3 coding sequence is TGTGCCAGCAGCCATGACAGCAGCTCCTACGAGCAGTACTTC.

The chain links TRBV2 to TRBJ1-2; D gene uncertain. CDR3 length: 13 residues. V shed 8 bases and J shed 9 bases, with 19 bases lying between them. CDR1 SNHLY and CDR2 FYNNEI come from the germline V gene. CDR3 bases: TGTGCCAGCGGACTGGCGGGTGTATTGAGCTACACCTTC. Protein product: CASGLAGVLSYTF. Variable domain in full (rest from reference TRBV2 and TRBJ1-2): EPEVTQTPSHQVTQMGQEVILRCVPISNHLYFYWYRQILGQKVEFLVSFYNNEISEKSEIFDDQFSVERPDGSNFTLKIRSTKLEDSAMYFCASGLAGVLSYTFGSGTRLTVV.

V is TRBV5-4 and J is TRBJ2-7; 7 bases map to TRBD2. Per germline, CDR1 SGHNT and CDR2 YYREEE (reference sequence). Germline trimming cut 2 bases from V and 1 base from J; bases unmatched to any gene: 9. The CDR3 consists of 16 residues. The CDR3 nucleotides are TGTGCCAGCAGCTTAATTGGAGCGGGACTTTCCTACGAGCAGTACTTC. Amino acids: CASSLIGAGLSYEQYF. The variable domain in full, completed from reference TRBV5-4 and TRBJ2-7, reads ETGVTQSPTHLIKTRGQQVTLRCSSQSGHNTVSWYQQALGQGPQFIFQYYREEENGRGNFPPRFSGLQFPNYSSELNVNALELDDSALYLCASSLIGAGLSYEQYFGPGTRLTVT.

The chain has TRBV13 and TRBJ2-7, with TRBD2 identical over 7 bases. Germline trimming cut 5 bases from V and 0 bases from J; bases unmatched to any gene: 4. The CDR3 sequence is 14 residues long. The germline CDR1 and CDR2 sequences are PRHDT and FYEKMQ (reference sequence). The CDR3 reads CASSPRTSSYEQYF. In nucleotides, the CDR3 is TGTGCCAGCAGCCCAAGGACTAGCTCCTACGAGCAGTACTTC.

The gene calls are TRBV15 and TRBJ2-5; D unresolved. The CDR3 runs 13 residues. CDR1 is LNHNV, CDR2 YYDKDF, per germline (reference sequence). The germline V and J ends were trimmed by 2 bases and 4 bases, with 8 bases remaining between them. CDR3 DNA sequence: TGTGCCACCAGCAGACGACCGGGAGAGACCCAGTACTTC. Encoded protein: CATSRRPGETQYF.

The J gene is TRBJ2-5, the V gene TRBV5-8; possibly TRBD2 for D (5 bases). The J call is doubtful: the DNA matches TRBJ2-7 better. Germline CDR1 and CDR2: SGHTS and YDEGEE. The CDR3 is 13 residues long. This chain's CDR3 is CASSSRRTYEQYF. CDR3 DNA: TGTGCCAGCAGCTCCAGGAGGACCTACGAGCAGTACTTC.

J is TRBJ1-2 and V is TRBV6-6, with 9 nucleotides matching TRBD1. Germline V CDR1 and CDR2: MNHNY, SVGAGI (reference sequence). This CDR3 contains 15 residues. The V segment lost 2 bases and the J segment 5 bases; nucleotides outside the gene matches: 6. The CDR3, as DNA: TGTGCCAGCAGTTACCCCCGGGACAGGGTTTATGGCTACACCTTC. This sequence encodes CASSYPRDRVYGYTF.

The V gene is TRBV19, the J gene TRBJ2-1; 12 bases fit TRBD2. V dropped 2 bases and J dropped 4; count of bases not matched to a gene: 9. The CDR3 is 18 residues long. Germline-derived CDR1 and CDR2 are LNHDA and SQIVND (reference sequence). The DNA of the CDR3 is TGTGCCAGTAGTATAAGGCTAGCGGGAGGGCCTAGGTACAATGAGCAGTTCTTC. Amino acid sequence: CASSIRLAGGPRYNEQFF.

V gene TRBV6-5 combines with J gene TRBJ2-7; D possibly corresponds to TRBD2 (6 bases). The CDR3 length is 16 residues. CDR1 and CDR2 from the germline V gene are MNHEY and SVGAGI. Trimming left V 1 base short and J 2 bases short, with 15 bases between. This chain's CDR3 is CASSYFRGTETYEQYF. The CDR3, as DNA: TGTGCCAGCAGTTACTTTCGCGGGACGGAAACCTACGAGCAGTACTTC.

The rearrangement joins TRBV10-3 to TRBJ2-7; D gene uncertain. This CDR3 comprises 13 residues. Trimming removed 0 bases from V and 2 bases from J, with 5 bases in between. Germline CDR1 reads ENHRY; CDR2 reads SYGVKD. The CDR3 DNA follows: TGTGCCATCAGTGAGTCTATAGCCTACGAGCAGTACTTC. Its translation is CAISESIAYEQYF.

This clone appeared once. The chain carries TRBV2 and TRBJ2-5; 12 positions match TRBD2. The J call may be incorrect, as the DNA end agrees better with TRBJ2-7. Germline CDR1 SNHLY, CDR2 FYNNEI. The CDR3 extends over 15 amino acids. CDR3 protein: CASSRLAGEYGEQYF. As DNA, the CDR3 is TGTGCCAGCAGCCGACTAGCGGGAGAATACGGCGAGCAGTACTTC.